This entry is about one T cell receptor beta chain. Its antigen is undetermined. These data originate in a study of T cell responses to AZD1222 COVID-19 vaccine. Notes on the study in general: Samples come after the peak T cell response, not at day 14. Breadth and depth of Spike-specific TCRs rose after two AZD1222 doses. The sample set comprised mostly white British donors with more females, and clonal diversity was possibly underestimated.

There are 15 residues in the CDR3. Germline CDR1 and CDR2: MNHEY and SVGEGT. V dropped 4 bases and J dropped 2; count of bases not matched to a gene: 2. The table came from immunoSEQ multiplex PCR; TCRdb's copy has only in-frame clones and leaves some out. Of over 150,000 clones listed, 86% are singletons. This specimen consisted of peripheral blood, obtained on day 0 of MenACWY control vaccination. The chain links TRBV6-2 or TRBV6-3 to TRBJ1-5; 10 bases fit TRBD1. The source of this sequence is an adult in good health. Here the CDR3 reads CASSLTGGRNQPQHF. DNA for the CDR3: TGTGCCAGCAGTTTGACAGGGGGCCGCAATCAGCCCCAGCATTTT.